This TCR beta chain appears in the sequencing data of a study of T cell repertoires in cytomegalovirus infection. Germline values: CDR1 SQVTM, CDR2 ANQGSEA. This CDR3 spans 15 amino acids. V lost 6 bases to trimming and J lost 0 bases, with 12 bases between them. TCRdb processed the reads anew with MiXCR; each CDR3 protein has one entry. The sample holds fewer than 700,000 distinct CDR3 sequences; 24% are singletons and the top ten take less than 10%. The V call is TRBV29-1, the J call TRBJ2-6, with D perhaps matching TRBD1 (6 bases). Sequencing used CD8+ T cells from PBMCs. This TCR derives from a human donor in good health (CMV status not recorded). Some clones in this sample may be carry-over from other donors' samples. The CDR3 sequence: CSVEQGYSGANVLTF. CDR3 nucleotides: TGCAGCGTCGAACAGGGCTACTCTGGGGCCAACGTCCTGACTTTC.